This T cell receptor beta chain was recorded in a study of blood T cell repertoires in COVID-19. The overall study: The study drew acute and convalescent COVID-19 samples from the United States, Italy and Spain. T cells, B-cell-depleted T cells, or PBMCs provided the cDNA or gDNA that served as material.

Per the study methods: Amplification of reference gene primers provided the estimated nucleated cell counts. The assay was immunoSEQ multiplex PCR, and TCRdb's table has in-frame clones only and misses some. V, J and clone size are taken as reported in that table, and D and trimming were inferred from the DNA itself. The sample records under 40,000 clones, around nine tenths being singletons. This clone turned up a few times. Looked up from germline, CDR1 is MGHRA and CDR2 is YSYEKL. After removal of 2 bases from V and 3 bases from J, the junction contained 8 bases not matched to a gene. There are 17 residues in the CDR3.

This TCR derives from a man aged 65 to 79 with active COVID-19. This rearrangement joins TRBV4-1 to TRBJ2-1; TRBD1 aligns across 9 bases. Input material: peripheral blood. CDR3 sequence reads: CASSQQIRTGDYNEQFF. The CDR3 nucleotides are TGCGCCAGCAGCCAACAGATTAGGACAGGGGACTACAATGAGCAGTTCTTC.